The T cell receptor (beta chain) under discussion was sequenced for a study of blood T cells in healthy people across ages. Then a second PCR, running roughly 6 to 12 cycles, was carried out with a sample-barcoded 5' primer and a J-beta primer mix. From the 5' RACE reads, TCRdb called clonotypes with MiXCR, one entry per CDR3 protein. The data show hundreds of thousands of distinct CDR3 sequences, 25% to 35% seen once. The amount of total RNA extracted per sample was at least 5.5 micrograms. The germline gives CDR1 WSHSY, CDR2 SAAADI. The length of the CDR3 is 13 residues. Trimming shortened V by 6 bases and J by 3 bases, and 12 bases separated the two germline ends. Another study also made use of these data, one on T cells of mothers and their children.

The clonotype originates from a boy under 10 years old in good health. Sequences were obtained from blood. This chain links TRBV10-2 with TRBJ2-7, with D unresolved. The CDR3 region has the DNA TGCGCCAGCAGAGGGCTTTACAACTACGAGCAGTACTTC. This codes for CASRGLYNYEQYF.